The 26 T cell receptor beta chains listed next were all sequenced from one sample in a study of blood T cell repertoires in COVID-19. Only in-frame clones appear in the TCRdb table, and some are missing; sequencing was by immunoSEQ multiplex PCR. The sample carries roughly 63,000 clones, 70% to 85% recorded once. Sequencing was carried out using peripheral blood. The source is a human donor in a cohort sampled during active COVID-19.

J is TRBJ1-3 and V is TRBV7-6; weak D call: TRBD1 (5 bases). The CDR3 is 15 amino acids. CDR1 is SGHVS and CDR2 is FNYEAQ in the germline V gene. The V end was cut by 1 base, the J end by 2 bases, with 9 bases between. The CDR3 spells CASSLVARAGNTIYF. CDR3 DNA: TGTGCCAGCAGCTTAGTGGCCAGGGCTGGAAACACCATATATTTT.

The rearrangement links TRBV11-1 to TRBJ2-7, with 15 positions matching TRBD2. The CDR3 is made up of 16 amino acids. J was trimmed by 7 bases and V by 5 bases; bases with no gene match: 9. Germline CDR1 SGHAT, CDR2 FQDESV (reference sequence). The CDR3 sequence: CASSPRTSGRAWEQYF. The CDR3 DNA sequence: TGTGCCAGCAGCCCACGGACTAGCGGGAGGGCCTGGGAGCAGTACTTC.

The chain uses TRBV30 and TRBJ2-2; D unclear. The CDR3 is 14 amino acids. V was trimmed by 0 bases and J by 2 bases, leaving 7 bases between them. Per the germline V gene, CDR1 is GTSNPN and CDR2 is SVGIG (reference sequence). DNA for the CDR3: TGTGCCTGGAGTGTAGCGATTAACACCGGGGAGCTGTTTTTT. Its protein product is CAWSVAINTGELFF.

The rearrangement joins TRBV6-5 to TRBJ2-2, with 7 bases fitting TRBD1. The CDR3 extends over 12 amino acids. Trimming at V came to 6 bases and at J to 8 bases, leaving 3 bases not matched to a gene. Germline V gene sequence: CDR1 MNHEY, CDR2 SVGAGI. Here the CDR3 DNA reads TGTGCCAGCAGCAACAGGGGAGGGGAGCTGTTTTTT. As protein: CASSNRGGELFF.

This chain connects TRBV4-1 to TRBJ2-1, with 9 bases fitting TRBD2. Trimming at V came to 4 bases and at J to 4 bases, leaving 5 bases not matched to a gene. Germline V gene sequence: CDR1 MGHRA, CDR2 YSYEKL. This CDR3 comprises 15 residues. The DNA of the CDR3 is TGCGCCAGCAGCCCGGGACTAGCTGTATACAATGAGCAGTTCTTC. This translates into CASSPGLAVYNEQFF.

This CDR3 reads CASSQDTGTSVLNEQFF. As DNA, the CDR3 is TGTGCCAGCAGCCAAGATACCGGGACTAGCGTTCTAAATGAGCAGTTCTTC. V is TRBV4-2 and J is TRBJ2-1; 10 bases align to TRBD2. This CDR3 region has 17 residues. V lost 0 bases, J lost 7 bases, and 9 bases stayed unmatched. Germline loops: CDR1 LGHNA, CDR2 YNFKEQ.

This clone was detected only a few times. The CDR3, as DNA: TGTGCCACCAGTGGCCCCGGGACAGGGGGCTTGAACACTGAAGCTTTCTTT. Amino acids: CATSGPGTGGLNTEAFF. This chain joins TRBV24-1 and TRBJ1-1; TRBD1 agrees at 12 bases. The CDR3 has 17 residues. CDR1 is KGHDR and CDR2 is SFDVKD in the germline V gene. V lost 5 bases and J lost 0; bases outside the gene matches: 6.

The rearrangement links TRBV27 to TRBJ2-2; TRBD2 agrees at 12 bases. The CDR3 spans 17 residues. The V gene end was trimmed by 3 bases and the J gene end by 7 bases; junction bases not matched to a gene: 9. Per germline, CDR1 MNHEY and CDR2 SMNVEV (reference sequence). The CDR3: CASSLGLAGGPGGELFF. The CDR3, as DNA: TGTGCCAGCAGTTTGGGGCTAGCGGGAGGGCCCGGCGGGGAGCTGTTTTTT.

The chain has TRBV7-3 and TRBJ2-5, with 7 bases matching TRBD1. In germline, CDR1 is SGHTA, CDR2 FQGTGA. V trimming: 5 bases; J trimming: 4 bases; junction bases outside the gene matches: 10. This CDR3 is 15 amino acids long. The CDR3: CASSIRQGLRETQYF. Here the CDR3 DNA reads TGTGCCAGCAGCATACGACAGGGTTTGCGAGAGACCCAGTACTTC.

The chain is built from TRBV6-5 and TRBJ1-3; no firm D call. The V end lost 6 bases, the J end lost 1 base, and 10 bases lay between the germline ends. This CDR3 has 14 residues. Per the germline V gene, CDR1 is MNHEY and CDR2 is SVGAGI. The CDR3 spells CASSRSGSGNTIYF. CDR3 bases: TGTGCCAGCAGCCGCTCAGGATCTGGAAACACCATATATTTT.

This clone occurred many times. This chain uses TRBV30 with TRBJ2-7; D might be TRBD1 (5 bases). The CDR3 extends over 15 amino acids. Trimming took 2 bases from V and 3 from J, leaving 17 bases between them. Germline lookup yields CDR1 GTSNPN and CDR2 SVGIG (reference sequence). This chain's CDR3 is CAWSPLDSDRYEQYF. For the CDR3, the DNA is TGTGCCTGGAGTCCCCTTGACAGCGACCGCTACGAGCAGTACTTC.

The DNA for the CDR3 is TGCAGTGCTAGTGTCCCCCGGGACAGCAGGATGGAGCAGTACTTC. Encoded protein: CSASVPRDSRMEQYF. This chain joins TRBV20-1 and TRBJ2-7, with 7 positions matching TRBD1. The CDR3 is 15 amino acids. CDR1 and CDR2 from the germline V gene are DFQATT and SNEGSKA (reference sequence). V lost 3 bases and J lost 7; bases outside the gene matches: 15.

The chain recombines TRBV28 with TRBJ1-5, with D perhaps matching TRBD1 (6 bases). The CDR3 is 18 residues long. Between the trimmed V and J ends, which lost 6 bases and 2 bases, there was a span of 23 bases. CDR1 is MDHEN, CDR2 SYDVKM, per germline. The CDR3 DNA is TGTGCCAGCAGCCTACGAGGGGCAGGGGTGAGGGGCAATCAGCCCCAGCATTTT. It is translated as CASSLRGAGVRGNQPQHF.

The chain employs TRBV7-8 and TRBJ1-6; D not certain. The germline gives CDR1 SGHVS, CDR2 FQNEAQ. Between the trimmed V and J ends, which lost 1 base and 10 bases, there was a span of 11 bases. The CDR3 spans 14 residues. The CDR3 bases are TGTGCCAGCAGCTTAGACCCGAACAAGTCACCCCTCCACTTT. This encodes CASSLDPNKSPLHF.

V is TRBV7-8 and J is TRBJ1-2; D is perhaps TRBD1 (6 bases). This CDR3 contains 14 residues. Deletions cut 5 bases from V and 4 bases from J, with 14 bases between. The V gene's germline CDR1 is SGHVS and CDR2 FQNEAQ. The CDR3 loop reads CASSGAGVPYGYTF. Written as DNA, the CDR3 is TGTGCCAGCAGCGGGGCAGGGGTCCCCTATGGCTACACCTTC.

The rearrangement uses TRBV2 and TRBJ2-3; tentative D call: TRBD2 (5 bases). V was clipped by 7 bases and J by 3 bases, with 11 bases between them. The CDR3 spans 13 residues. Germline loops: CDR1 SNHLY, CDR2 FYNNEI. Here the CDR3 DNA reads TGTGCCAGCACCGGCGGGCGGACAGATACGCAGTATTTT. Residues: CASTGGRTDTQYF. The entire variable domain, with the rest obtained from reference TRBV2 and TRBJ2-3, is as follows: EPEVTQTPSHQVTQMGQEVILRCVPISNHLYFYWYRQILGQKVEFLVSFYNNEISEKSEIFDDQFSVERPDGSNFTLKIRSTKLEDSAMYFCASTGGRTDTQYFGPGTRLTVL.

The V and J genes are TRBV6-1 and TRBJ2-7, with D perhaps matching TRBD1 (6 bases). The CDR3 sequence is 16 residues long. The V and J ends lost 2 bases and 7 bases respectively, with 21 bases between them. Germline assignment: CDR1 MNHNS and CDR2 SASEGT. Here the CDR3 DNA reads TGTGCCAGCAGTGAATGGGACAACGCCTACGTAAAGGAGCAGTACTTC. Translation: CASSEWDNAYVKEQYF.

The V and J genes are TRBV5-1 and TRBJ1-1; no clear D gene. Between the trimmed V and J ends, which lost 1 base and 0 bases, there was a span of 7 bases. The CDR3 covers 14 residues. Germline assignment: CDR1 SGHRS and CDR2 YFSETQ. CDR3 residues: CASSLTTMNTEAFF. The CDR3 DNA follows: TGCGCCAGCAGCTTGACAACTATGAACACTGAAGCTTTCTTT.

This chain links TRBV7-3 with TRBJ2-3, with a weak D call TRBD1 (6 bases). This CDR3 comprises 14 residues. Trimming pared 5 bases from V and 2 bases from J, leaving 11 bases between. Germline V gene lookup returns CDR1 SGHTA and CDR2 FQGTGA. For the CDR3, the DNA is TGTGCCAGCAGCGTGGACAGTAACACAGATACGCAGTATTTT. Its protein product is CASSVDSNTDTQYF.

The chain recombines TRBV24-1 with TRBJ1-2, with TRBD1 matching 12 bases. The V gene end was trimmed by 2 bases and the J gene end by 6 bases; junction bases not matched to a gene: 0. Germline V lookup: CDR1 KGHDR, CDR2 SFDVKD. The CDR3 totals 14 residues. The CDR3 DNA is TGTGCCACCAGTGATTGGGACAGGGGGCATGGCTACACCTTC. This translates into CATSDWDRGHGYTF.

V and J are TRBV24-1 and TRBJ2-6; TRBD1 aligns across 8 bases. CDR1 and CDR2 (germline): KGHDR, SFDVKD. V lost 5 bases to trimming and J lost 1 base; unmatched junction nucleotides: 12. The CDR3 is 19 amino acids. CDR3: CATSGGFGTGSSGANVLTF. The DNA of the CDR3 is TGTGCCACCAGTGGTGGGTTCGGGACAGGATCATCTGGGGCCAACGTCCTGACTTTC.

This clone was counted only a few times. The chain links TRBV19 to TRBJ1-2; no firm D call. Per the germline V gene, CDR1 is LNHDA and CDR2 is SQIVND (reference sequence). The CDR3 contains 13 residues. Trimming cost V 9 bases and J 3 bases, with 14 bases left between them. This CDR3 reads CASRVREDYGYTF. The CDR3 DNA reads TGTGCCAGCCGGGTTCGGGAGGACTATGGCTACACCTTC.

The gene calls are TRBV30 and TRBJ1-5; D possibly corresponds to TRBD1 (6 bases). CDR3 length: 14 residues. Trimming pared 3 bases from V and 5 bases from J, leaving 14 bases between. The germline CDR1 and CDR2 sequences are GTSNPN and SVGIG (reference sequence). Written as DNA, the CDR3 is TGTGCCTGGAGGGGCGACGCAGGGGATCAGCCCCAGCATTTT. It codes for CAWRGDAGDQPQHF.

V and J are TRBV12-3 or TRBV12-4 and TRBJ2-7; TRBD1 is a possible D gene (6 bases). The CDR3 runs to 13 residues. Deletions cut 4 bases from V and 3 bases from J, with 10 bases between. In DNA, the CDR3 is TGTGCCAGCAGTTATGGACAGAGCTACGAGCAGTACTTC. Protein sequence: CASSYGQSYEQYF.

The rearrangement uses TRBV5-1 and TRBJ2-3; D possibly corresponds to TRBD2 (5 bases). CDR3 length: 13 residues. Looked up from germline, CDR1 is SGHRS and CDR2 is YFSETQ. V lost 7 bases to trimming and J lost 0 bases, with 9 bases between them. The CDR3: CASGWTSTDTQYF. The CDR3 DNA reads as TGCGCCAGCGGATGGACTAGCACAGATACGCAGTATTTT.

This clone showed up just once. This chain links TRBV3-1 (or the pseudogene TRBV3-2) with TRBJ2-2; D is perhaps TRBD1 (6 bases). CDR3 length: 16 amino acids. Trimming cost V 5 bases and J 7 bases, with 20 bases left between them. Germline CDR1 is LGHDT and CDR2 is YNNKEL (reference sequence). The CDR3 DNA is TGTGCCAGCAGCATGGTTACAGGGTACGGGGTCGGGGAGCTGTTTTTT. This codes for CASSMVTGYGVGELFF.